This TCR beta chain derives from a study of cytomegalovirus exposure and HLA in healthy donors. The study's findings and limits: Highest at DRB1 and lowest at HLA-C, TCR association rates differed among HLA loci in a later analysis. Several top significant clusters appeared, in a later analysis, to be linked to common viral pathogens.

A multiplex PCR was run with 60 Vbeta primers and 13 Jbeta primers. Using immunoSEQ multiplex PCR, the repertoire was profiled, and TCRdb retains in-frame clones only, with some absent. The sample shows about 110,000 clones, about 79% of them seen only once. Only one count was recorded for this clone. What it recognizes is unknown. CDR1 is MDHEN and CDR2 is SYDVKM in the germline V gene. The ends lost 4 bases at V and 7 bases at J; junction bases unmatched: 6. The CDR3 is 14 amino acids. The receptor was isolated from a woman aged 18 to 35 in good health and CMV-seropositive. The sequenced sample was PBMCs. V gene TRBV28 combines with J gene TRBJ2-2; 7 bases are shared with TRBD2. The CDR3 sequence: CASSSGLEGGELFF. Here the CDR3 DNA reads TGTGCCAGCAGTTCCGGACTAGAAGGCGGGGAGCTGTTTTTT.